This note documents a single T cell receptor beta chain sequence. Measured with immunoSEQ multiplex PCR; TCRdb has only the in-frame clones, and not every one. The sample includes roughly 120,000 clones, about 83% seen only once; the top ten take around 4%. In germline, CDR1 is MNHEY, CDR2 SVGAGI. V gave up 0 bases and J gave up 0 bases; unmatched junction bases: 2. The CDR3 has 16 amino acids. The data were obtained in a study of blood T cell repertoires in COVID-19. The V gene is TRBV6-5, the J gene TRBJ2-7, with 10 nucleotides matching TRBD1. This TCR came from a man aged 55-75 years with acute or convalescent COVID-19. Source material: peripheral blood. This CDR3 reads CASSYSGQGSSYEQYF. CDR3 nucleotide sequence: TGTGCCAGCAGTTACTCGGGACAGGGGAGCTCCTACGAGCAGTACTTC.